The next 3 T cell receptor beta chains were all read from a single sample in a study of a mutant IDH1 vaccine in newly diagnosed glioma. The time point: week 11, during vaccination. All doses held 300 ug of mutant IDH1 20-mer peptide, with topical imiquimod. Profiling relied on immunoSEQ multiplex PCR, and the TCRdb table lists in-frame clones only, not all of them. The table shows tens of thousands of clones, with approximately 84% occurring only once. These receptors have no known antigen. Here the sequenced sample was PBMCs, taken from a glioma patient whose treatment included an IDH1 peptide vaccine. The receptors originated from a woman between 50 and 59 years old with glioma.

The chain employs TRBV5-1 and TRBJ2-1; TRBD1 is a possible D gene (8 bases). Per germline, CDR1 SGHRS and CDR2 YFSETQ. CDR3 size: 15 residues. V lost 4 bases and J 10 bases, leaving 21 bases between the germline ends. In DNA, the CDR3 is TGCGCCAGCAGCATGCAGGGGGCGGCGGGGGAGGAGCAGTTCTTC. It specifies CASSMQGAAGEEQFF.

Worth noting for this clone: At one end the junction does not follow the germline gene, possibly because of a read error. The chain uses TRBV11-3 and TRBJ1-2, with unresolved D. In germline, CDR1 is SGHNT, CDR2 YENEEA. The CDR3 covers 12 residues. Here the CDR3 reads CASSLASGVEVF. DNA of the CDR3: TGTGCCAGCAGCTTAGCCTCTGGGGTAGAGGTCTTC.

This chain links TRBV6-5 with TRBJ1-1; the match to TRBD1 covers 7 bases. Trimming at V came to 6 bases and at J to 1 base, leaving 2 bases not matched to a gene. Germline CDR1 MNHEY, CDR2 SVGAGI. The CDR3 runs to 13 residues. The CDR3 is CASSRTGNTEAFF. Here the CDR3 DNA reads TGTGCCAGCAGCCGGACAGGGAACACTGAAGCTTTCTTT.